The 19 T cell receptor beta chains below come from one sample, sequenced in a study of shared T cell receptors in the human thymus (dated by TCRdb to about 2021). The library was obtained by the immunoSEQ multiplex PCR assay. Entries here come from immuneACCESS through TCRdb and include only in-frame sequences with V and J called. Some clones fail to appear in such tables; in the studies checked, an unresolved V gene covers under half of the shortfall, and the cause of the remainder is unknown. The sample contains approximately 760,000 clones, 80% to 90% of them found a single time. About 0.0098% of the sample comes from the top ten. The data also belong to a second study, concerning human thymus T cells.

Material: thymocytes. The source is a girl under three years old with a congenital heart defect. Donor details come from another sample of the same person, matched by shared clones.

The CDR3 sequence: CASSLRGAGQETQYF. Written as DNA, the CDR3 is TGTGCCAGCAGCTTGCGGGGGGCGGGTCAAGAGACCCAGTACTTC. V usage is TRBV5-6 and J usage is TRBJ2-5; D is possibly TRBD2 (7 bases). The CDR3 spans 15 residues. CDR1 and CDR2 from the germline V gene are SGHDT and YYEEEE. The V gene lost 1 base and the J gene lost 2 bases, with 12 bases spanning the gap. Together with reference TRBV5-6 and TRBJ2-5, the CDR3 gives the full variable domain: DAGVTQSPTHLIKTRGQQVTLRCSPKSGHDTVSWYQQALGQGPQFIFQYYEEEERQRGNFPDRFSGHQFPNYSSELNVNALLLGDSALYLCASSLRGAGQETQYFGPGTRLLVL.

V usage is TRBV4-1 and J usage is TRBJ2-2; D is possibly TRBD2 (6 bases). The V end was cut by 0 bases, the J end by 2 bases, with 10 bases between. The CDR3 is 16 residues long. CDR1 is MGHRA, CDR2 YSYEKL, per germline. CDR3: CASSQDNGTNTGELFF. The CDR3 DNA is TGCGCCAGCAGCCAAGATAATGGGACTAACACCGGGGAGCTGTTTTTT.

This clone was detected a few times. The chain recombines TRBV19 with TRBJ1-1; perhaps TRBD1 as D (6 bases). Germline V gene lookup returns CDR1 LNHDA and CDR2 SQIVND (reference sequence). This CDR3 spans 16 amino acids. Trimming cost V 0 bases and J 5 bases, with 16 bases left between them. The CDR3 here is CASSIDAQGLWTEAFF. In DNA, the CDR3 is TGTGCCAGTAGTATAGATGCCCAGGGGTTATGGACTGAAGCTTTCTTT.

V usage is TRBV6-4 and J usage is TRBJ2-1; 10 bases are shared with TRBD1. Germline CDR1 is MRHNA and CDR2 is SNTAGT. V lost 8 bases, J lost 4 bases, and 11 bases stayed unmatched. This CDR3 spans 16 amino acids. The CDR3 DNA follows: TGTGCCAGCGCCCCCGGGGGGGACAGGGGTTACAATGAGCAGTTCTTC. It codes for CASAPGGDRGYNEQFF.

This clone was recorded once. The CDR3 loop is CAISGTVGYTF. The CDR3 nucleotides are TGTGCCATCAGTGGGACAGTCGGCTACACCTTC. The chain carries TRBV10-3 and TRBJ1-2, with D possibly matching TRBD1 (6 bases). Germline CDR1 is ENHRY and CDR2 is SYGVKD. This CDR3 spans 11 amino acids. The V end was cut by 4 bases, the J end by 8 bases, with 8 bases between.

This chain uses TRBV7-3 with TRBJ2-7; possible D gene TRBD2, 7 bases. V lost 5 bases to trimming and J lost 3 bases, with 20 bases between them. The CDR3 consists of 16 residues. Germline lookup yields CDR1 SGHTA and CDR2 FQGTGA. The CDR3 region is CASSPGGEGGFYEQYF. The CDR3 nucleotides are TGTGCCAGCAGCCCCGGAGGGGAGGGGGGTTTCTACGAGCAGTACTTC.

The CDR3, as DNA: TGCGCCAGCAGTGGGACAGGGTTCTATGGCTACACCTTC. Translation: CASSGTGFYGYTF. V and J are TRBV10-2 and TRBJ1-2, with TRBD1 matching 8 bases. Germline-derived CDR1 and CDR2 are WSHSY and SAAADI. V trimming: 4 bases; J trimming: 4 bases; junction bases outside the gene matches: 2. This CDR3 is built from 13 residues.

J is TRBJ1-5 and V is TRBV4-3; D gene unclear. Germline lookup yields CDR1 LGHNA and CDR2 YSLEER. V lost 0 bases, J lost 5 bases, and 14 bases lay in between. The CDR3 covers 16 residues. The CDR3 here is CASSQDLRGNHQPQHF. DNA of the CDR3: TGCGCCAGCAGCCAAGATTTAAGAGGGAATCATCAGCCCCAGCATTTT.

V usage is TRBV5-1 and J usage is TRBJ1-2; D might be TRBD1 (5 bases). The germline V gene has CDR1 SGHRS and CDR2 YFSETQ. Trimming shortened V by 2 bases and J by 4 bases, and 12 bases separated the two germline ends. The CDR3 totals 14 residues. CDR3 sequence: CASSLEQDLYGYTF. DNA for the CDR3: TGCGCCAGCAGCTTAGAACAGGATCTCTATGGCTACACCTTC.

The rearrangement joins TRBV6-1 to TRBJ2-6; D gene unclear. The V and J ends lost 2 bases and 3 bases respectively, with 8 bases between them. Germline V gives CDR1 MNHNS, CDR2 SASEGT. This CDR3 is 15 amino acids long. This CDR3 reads CASSEWLSGANVLTF. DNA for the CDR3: TGTGCCAGCAGTGAATGGCTCAGTGGGGCCAACGTCCTGACTTTC.

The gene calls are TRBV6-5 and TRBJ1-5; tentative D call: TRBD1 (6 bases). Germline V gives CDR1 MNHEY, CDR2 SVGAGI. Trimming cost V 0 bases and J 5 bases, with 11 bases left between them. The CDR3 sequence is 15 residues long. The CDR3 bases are TGTGCCAGCAGTTACTCGAACAGGGTTGATCAGCCCCAGCATTTT. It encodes CASSYSNRVDQPQHF.

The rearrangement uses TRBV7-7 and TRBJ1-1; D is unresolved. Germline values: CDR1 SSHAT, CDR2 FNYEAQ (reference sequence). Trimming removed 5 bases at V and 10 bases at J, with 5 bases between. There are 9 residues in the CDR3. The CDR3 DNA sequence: TGTGCCAGCAGCCCCGGAGCTTTCTTT. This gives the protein CASSPGAFF.

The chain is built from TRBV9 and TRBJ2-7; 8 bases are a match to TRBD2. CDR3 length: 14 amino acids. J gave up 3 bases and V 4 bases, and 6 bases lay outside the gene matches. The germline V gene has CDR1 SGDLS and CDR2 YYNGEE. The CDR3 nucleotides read TGTGCCAGCAGCAGCGGGGGAAGTTGCTACGAGCAGTACTTC. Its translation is CASSSGGSCYEQYF.

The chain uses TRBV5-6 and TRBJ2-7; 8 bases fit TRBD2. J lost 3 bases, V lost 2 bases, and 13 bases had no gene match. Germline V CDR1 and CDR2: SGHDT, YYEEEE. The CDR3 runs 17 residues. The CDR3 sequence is CASSLIFAGGIGYEQYF. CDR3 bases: TGTGCCAGCAGCTTAATTTTTGCGGGGGGAATAGGCTACGAGCAGTACTTC.

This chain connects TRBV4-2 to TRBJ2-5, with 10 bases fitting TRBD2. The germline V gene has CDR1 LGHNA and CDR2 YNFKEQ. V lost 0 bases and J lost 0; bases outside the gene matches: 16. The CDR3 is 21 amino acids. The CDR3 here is CASSQDPFSGGPTLYQETQYF. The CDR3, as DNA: TGTGCCAGCAGCCAAGACCCATTTAGCGGGGGGCCCACATTGTACCAAGAGACCCAGTACTTC.

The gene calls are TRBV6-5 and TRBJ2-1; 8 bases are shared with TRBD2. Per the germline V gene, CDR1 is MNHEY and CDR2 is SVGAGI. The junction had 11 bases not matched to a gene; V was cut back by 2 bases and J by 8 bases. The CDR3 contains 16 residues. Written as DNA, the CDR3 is TGTGCCAGCAGTTACCGCTGCACCGGGACTAGTGATGAGCAGTTCTTC. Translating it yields CASSYRCTGTSDEQFF.

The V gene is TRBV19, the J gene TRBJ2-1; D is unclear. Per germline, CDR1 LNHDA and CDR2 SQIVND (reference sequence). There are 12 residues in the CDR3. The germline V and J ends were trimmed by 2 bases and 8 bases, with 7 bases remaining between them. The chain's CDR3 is CASSIREHEQFF. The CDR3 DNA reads TGTGCCAGTAGTATACGTGAGCATGAGCAGTTCTTC.

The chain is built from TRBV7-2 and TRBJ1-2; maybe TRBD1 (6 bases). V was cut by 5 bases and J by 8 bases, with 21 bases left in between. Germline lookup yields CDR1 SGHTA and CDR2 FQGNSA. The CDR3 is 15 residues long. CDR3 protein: CASSPPNHREGGYTF. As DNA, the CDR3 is TGTGCCAGCAGCCCTCCCAACCACAGGGAAGGAGGCTACACCTTC.

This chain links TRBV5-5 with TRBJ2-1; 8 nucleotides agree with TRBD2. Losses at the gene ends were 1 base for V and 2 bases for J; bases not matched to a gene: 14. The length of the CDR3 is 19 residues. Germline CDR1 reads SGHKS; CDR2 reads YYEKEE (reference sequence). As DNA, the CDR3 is TGTGCCAGCAGCTTGAGGCGGGGGGACGGATTATTGGCCTACAATGAGCAGTTCTTC. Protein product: CASSLRRGDGLLAYNEQFF.